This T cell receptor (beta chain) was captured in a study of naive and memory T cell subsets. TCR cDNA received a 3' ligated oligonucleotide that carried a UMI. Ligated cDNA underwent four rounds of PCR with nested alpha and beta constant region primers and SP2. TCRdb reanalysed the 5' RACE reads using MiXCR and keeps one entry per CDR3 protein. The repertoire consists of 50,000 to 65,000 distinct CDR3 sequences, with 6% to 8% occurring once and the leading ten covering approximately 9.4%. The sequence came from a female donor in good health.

The CDR3 DNA reads as TGTGCCAGCAGCTTCAGCAGGGGAATTGTCACCGGGGAGCTGTTTTTT. This sequence encodes CASSFSRGIVTGELFF. The rearrangement links TRBV5-4 to TRBJ2-2; weak D call: TRBD1 (6 bases). Per the germline V gene, CDR1 is SGHNT and CDR2 is YYREEE (reference sequence). Trimming took 2 bases from V and 4 from J, leaving 15 bases between them. This CDR3 has 16 residues.